A selection of T cell receptor beta chains follows, all from one sample in a study of breast tumors, draining lymph nodes, adjacent tissues. Each CDR3 protein gets one entry after TCRdb re-called the multiplex PCR reads with MiXCR. Among around 130,000 distinct CDR3 sequences listed, approximately 22% were seen once. Sequencing used axillary lymph node tissue. The receptors here all came from a female donor with breast cancer. Some clones in this sample may be carry-over from other donors' samples. The CDR3 runs from the conserved cysteine through the conserved F or W. A D gene is named only where the DNA matches it firmly. Expanded clones get a size class; other rows say once, few or many, or leave the size out.

D gene	V gene	clone size	J gene	CDR3 protein	CDR3 DNA
-	TRBV27	-	TRBJ2-7	CASSPNFYEQYF	TGTGCCAGCAGTCCAAACTTCTACGAGCAGTACTTC
-	TRBV19	many	TRBJ2-3	CASSIATVGTDTQYF	TGTGCCAGTAGTATAGCTACAGTTGGTACAGATACGCAGTATTTT
-	TRBV7-9	many	TRBJ2-6	CASSSGRGGGRANVLTF	TGTGCCAGCAGCTCCGGACGGGGAGGCGGTAGGGCCAACGTCCTGACTTTC
-	TRBV5-5	-	TRBJ2-2	CASSLEGMWNWELFF	TGTGCCAGCAGCTTGGAGGGGATGTGGAACTGGGAGCTGTTTTTT
-	TRBV20-1	many	TRBJ1-3	CSASRGRDTIYF	TGCAGTGCCTCGCGGGGGCGAGACACCATATATTTT
-	TRBV5-1	many	TRBJ2-1	CASRWGTGLSVEQFF	TGCGCCAGCAGATGGGGGACGGGTCTTTCGGTTGAGCAGTTCTTC
TRBD2	TRBV6-5	many	TRBJ2-1	CASSFGLAGPGSEQFF	TGTGCCAGCAGTTTCGGACTAGCGGGACCTGGGAGTGAGCAGTTCTTC
-	TRBV3-1	many	TRBJ2-2	CASSQVVGELFF	TGTGCCAGCAGCCAAGTTGTTGGGGAGCTGTTTTTT
-	TRBV9	many	TRBJ2-1	CASSVSGGGAYNEQFF	TGTGCCAGCAGCGTCTCTGGGGGGGGCGCCTACAATGAGCAGTTCTTC
TRBD1	TRBV7-7	many	TRBJ2-3	CASSLGPGGGTDTQYF	TGTGCTAGCAGCTTAGGCCCAGGGGGAGGCACAGATACGCAGTATTTT
TRBD2	TRBV20-1	many	TRBJ2-7	CSAREPWLAGYEQYF	TGCAGTGCTAGAGAACCATGGCTAGCGGGGTACGAGCAGTACTTC
TRBD1	TRBV18	-	TRBJ2-5	CASSGRQGRGETQSF	TGTGCCAGCTCAGGCCGACAGGGGAGAGGAGAGACCCAGTCCTTC
TRBD1	TRBV19	many	TRBJ2-3	CASSMDRGTDTQYF	TGTGCCAGTAGTATGGACAGGGGGACAGATACGCAGTATTTT
-	TRBV18	few	TRBJ2-2	CASSPPHLHQGPNTGELFF	TGTGCCAGCTCACCCCCTCATCTCCACCAGGGCCCGAACACCGGGGAGCTGTTTTTT
TRBD2	TRBV4-2	many	TRBJ2-1	CASSQLAGGGDNEQFF	TGTGCCAGCAGCCAACTAGCGGGAGGGGGGGACAATGAGCAGTTCTTC
-	TRBV3-1	many	TRBJ2-7	CASSLWAGSYEQYF	TGTGCCAGCAGCTTGTGGGCAGGCTCCTACGAGCAGTACTTC
-	TRBV28	few	TRBJ2-7	CASSLQALEEQYF	TGTGCCAGCAGTTTACAGGCTTTGGAGGAGCAGTACTTC
TRBD1	TRBV7-9	many	TRBJ2-3	CASSYKAGTGDTDTQYF	TGTGCCAGCAGCTATAAAGCCGGGACAGGGGATACAGATACGCAGTATTTT
TRBD1	TRBV6-1	many	TRBJ2-1	CASSWTGYAEQFF	TGTGCCAGCAGCTGGACAGGGTACGCTGAGCAGTTCTTC
TRBD2	TRBV5-1	many	TRBJ2-3	CASSSFSGRDTDTQYF	TGCGCCAGCAGCTCCTTTAGCGGGAGGGACACAGATACGCAGTATTTT
TRBD1	TRBV6-5	few	TRBJ1-2	CASSFGQGRNGYTF	TGTGCCAGCAGTTTCGGACAGGGACGGAATGGCTACACCTTC
-	TRBV12-3/TRBV12-4	many	TRBJ2-5	CASSLGEETQYF	TGTGCCAGCAGCTTAGGGGAAGAGACCCAGTACTTC
-	TRBV27	many	TRBJ2-1	CASSPQGNEQFF	TGTGCCAGCAGCCCTCAGGGCAATGAGCAGTTCTTC
TRBD1	TRBV7-9	-	TRBJ2-7	CASGFQGQSHYGQYF	TGTGCCAGCGGCTTTCAGGGACAGTCACACTACGGGCAGTACTTC
TRBD1	TRBV28	-	TRBJ1-5	CASNGQGETGQPQHF	TGTGCCAGCAACGGGCAGGGGGAAACGGGTCAGCCCCAGCATTTT